The T cell receptor beta chain described here comes from a study of vaccination and CD4 T cells after COVID-19. A note on this clonotype: What it recognizes is unknown.

Germline V lookup: CDR1 SGHTA, CDR2 FQGNSA. Trimming cost V 3 bases and J 7 bases; bases outside gene matches: 6. This CDR3 comprises 13 residues. The treatment here: roughly ten-day PBMC culture with coronavirus spike peptide pools or control peptides (ViraFEST assay). ViraFEST sequenced TCRs after peptide-pool expansion of antigen-specific T cells. The Oncomine TCR Beta short-read assay was applied to DNA of cultured CD4+ T cells. A single record per CDR3 protein comes from TCRdb applying MiXCR to the PCR reads. The sample includes under 25,000 distinct CDR3 sequences, roughly 55% seen only once; the top ten take approximately 7.5%.

The V and J genes are TRBV7-2 and TRBJ2-7; 7 positions match TRBD2. The source is a human donor who had recovered from COVID-19. Sequencing was performed on CD4+ T cells from blood, cultured in vitro. The CDR3 here is CASSFTSVGEQYF. In nucleotides, the CDR3 is TGTGCCAGCAGCTTCACTAGCGTGGGGGAGCAGTACTTC.